Only a few counts were recorded for the clone carrying this T cell receptor beta chain. Its antigen is as yet unknown. These data are taken from a study of T cells in Graves' hyperthyroidism and ophthalmopathy. Study results and caveats: Most clonotypes expanded in the thyroid (above 0.001) were also present in blood.

V lost 5 bases, J lost 4 bases, and 11 bases lay in between. Per germline, CDR1 SGHTA and CDR2 FQGNSA. CDR3 length equals 14 residues. Amplification of TCR beta CDR3 regions used RNA as the template. In the first-round RT-PCR of the TCR CDR3, the HTBI primer set was used. TCRdb re-analysed the multiplex PCR reads in MiXCR, keeping a single row per CDR3 protein. The table lists a few hundred thousand distinct CDR3 sequences, 46% of them singletons. The chain uses TRBV7-2 and TRBJ1-4; perhaps TRBD1 as D (6 bases). The source is a woman in her late teens or twenties with Graves' hyperthyroidism. Sequencing was done on a sample of peripheral blood or thyroid tissue (not recorded which). In DNA form, the CDR3 reads TGTGCCAGCAGCAAGGACAGCGTTAATGAAAAACTGTTTTTT. It is translated as CASSKDSVNEKLFF. The full variable domain, its missing parts supplied by reference TRBV7-2 and TRBJ1-4, is GAGVSQSPSNKVTEKGKDVELRCDPISGHTALYWYRQSLGQGLEFLIYFQGNSAPDKSGLPSDRFSAERTGGSVSTLTIQRTQQEDSAVYLCASSKDSVNEKLFFGSGTQLSVL.